These T cell receptor beta chains were read from a single sample in a study of PD-1 blockade in classical Hodgkin lymphoma. The table came from immunoSEQ multiplex PCR; TCRdb's copy has only in-frame clones and leaves some out. Seen here are around 92,000 clones, approximately 83% observed once, and the top ten hold more than 15%. The sample here was peripheral blood mononuclear cells (PBMCs), taken before the fourth cycle of nivolumab. Source of these receptors: a human donor with classical Hodgkin lymphoma. Both conserved end residues are part of each CDR3. D genes are given only for firm matches. Size is omitted from some rows. Given values are once, few, many or a class for expanded clones.

size: few
D: .
J: TRBJ1-1
V: TRBV9
DNA: TGTGCCAGCACGCGGGGGGTGAACACTGAAGCTTTCTTT
CDR3: CASTRGVNTEAFF

size: .
D: TRBD2
J: TRBJ2-7
V: TRBV19
DNA: TGTGCCAGTAGCCCTAGCGGGCGTGACTACGAGCAGTACTTC
CDR3: CASSPSGRDYEQYF

size: .
D: .
J: TRBJ2-1
V: TRBV7-9
DNA: TGTGCCAGCAGCTTAGTATTTCAATACAATGAGCAGTTCTTC
CDR3: CASSLVFQYNEQFF

size: .
D: .
J: TRBJ1-2
V: TRBV30
DNA: TGTGCCTGGAGTCCCAGCTATGGCTACACCTTC
CDR3: CAWSPSYGYTF

size: few
D: TRBD2
J: TRBJ2-1
V: TRBV6-1
DNA: TGTGCCAGCATGCGGACTAGCGGGAGCCCCAATGAGCAGTTCTTC
CDR3: CASMRTSGSPNEQFF

size: .
D: .
J: TRBJ1-2
V: TRBV6-1
DNA: TGTGCCAGCAGTGCGGACCGATATGGCTACACCTTC
CDR3: CASSADRYGYTF

size: .
D: TRBD1
J: TRBJ2-7
V: TRBV27
DNA: TGTGCCAGCAGCCGCGGTGGGACAGCATCCTACGAGCAGTACTTC
CDR3: CASSRGGTASYEQYF

size: .
D: TRBD2
J: TRBJ2-2
V: TRBV18
DNA: TGTGCCAGCTCACTTCAGACTAGCGTAATCACCGGGGAGCTGTTTTTT
CDR3: CASSLQTSVITGELFF

size: many
D: .
J: TRBJ1-2
V: TRBV7-9
DNA: TGTGCCAGCAGCCCCCAACCCCAGGGCGGAGTCGGCTATGGCTACACCTTC
CDR3: CASSPQPQGGVGYGYTF

size: .
D: TRBD2
J: TRBJ2-7
V: TRBV7-8
DNA: TGTGCCAGCAGCTTAGGGGACTACTACGAGCAGTACTTC
CDR3: CASSLGDYYEQYF

size: .
D: .
J: TRBJ2-1
V: TRBV5-1
DNA: TGCGCCAGCACCTTGAGCGGCTACAATGAGCAGTTCTTC
CDR3: CASTLSGYNEQFF

size: .
D: .
J: TRBJ2-3
V: TRBV9
DNA: TGTGCCAGCAGCGTCTCCCCTACTATCCTAGGGGGACCGCAGTATTTT
CDR3: CASSVSPTILGGPQYF

size: many
D: .
J: TRBJ2-7
V: TRBV6-5
DNA: TGTGCCAGCAGTCCCCCGGGCTACCACTACGAGCAGTACTTC
CDR3: CASSPPGYHYEQYF

size: .
D: .
J: TRBJ1-2
V: TRBV11-3
DNA: TGTGCCAGCAGCACCCCTCAGGGGTACTGCTATGGCTACACCTTC
CDR3: CASSTPQGYCYGYTF

size: .
D: .
J: TRBJ2-7
V: TRBV6-5
DNA: TGTGCCAGCAGTAACCACTTTGGGGGGCCATACGAGCAGTACTTC
CDR3: CASSNHFGGPYEQYF

size: .
D: .
J: TRBJ1-2
V: TRBV28
DNA: TGTGCCAGCAGCCCCACCGTCGTGGGGGGGGTCTATGGCTACACCTTC
CDR3: CASSPTVVGGVYGYTF

size: .
D: TRBD2
J: TRBJ2-2
V: TRBV2
DNA: TGTGCCAGCAGGGCGGGAGGGCAGAACACCGGGGAGCTGTTTTTT
CDR3: CASRAGGQNTGELFF

size: .
D: .
J: TRBJ2-3
V: TRBV6-6
DNA: TGTGCCAGCAGTCTACAGGGCGCTAGCACAGATACGCAGTATTTT
CDR3: CASSLQGASTDTQYF

size: .
D: .
J: TRBJ2-2
V: TRBV5-6
DNA: TGTGCCAGCAGCTTGACGGGAACCGGGGAGCTGTTTTTT
CDR3: CASSLTGTGELFF

size: .
D: .
J: TRBJ2-5
V: TRBV5-4
DNA: TGTGCCAGCAGCTTGGCCGCGGGACAAGAGACCCAGTACTTC
CDR3: CASSLAAGQETQYF

size: .
D: TRBD2
J: TRBJ2-1
V: TRBV6-6
DNA: TGTGCCAGCAGTTCCCGATTAGGACTAGCGGCGATCTTC
CDR3: CASSSRLGLAAIF

size: .
D: .
J: TRBJ2-7
V: TRBV10-3
DNA: TGTGCCATCAGTGAGTCGGAGCGAGGTGAGCAGTACTTC
CDR3: CAISESERGEQYF

size: .
D: .
J: TRBJ2-5
V: TRBV5-1
DNA: TGCGCCAGCAGCTTGGAAGAGACCCAGTACTTC
CDR3: CASSLEETQYF

size: few
D: .
J: TRBJ1-5
V: TRBV10-1
DNA: TGCGCCAGCAGTGCAGGGGGCAATCAGCCCCAGCATTTT
CDR3: CASSAGGNQPQHF

size: .
D: .
J: TRBJ2-7
V: TRBV30
DNA: TGTGCCTGGAGGAAGGGGGTCTACGGGCAGTACTTC
CDR3: CAWRKGVYGQYF

size: .
D: .
J: TRBJ2-2
V: TRBV5-1
DNA: TGCGCCAGCAGCTTTGGGGGATATAACACCGGGGAGCTGTTTTTT
CDR3: CASSFGGYNTGELFF

size: .
D: .
J: TRBJ1-5
V: TRBV30
DNA: TGTGCCTGGAGGGGGACGGCGAGCAATCAGCCCCAGCATTTT
CDR3: CAWRGTASNQPQHF

size: .
D: .
J: TRBJ2-7
V: TRBV5-1
DNA: TGCGCCAGCAGCCGGACTACTTTCTACGAGCAGTACTTC
CDR3: CASSRTTFYEQYF

size: .
D: .
J: TRBJ1-4
V: TRBV6-5
DNA: TGTGCCAGCAGTTTGGGGGTCTGGGATGAAAAACTGTTTTTT
CDR3: CASSLGVWDEKLFF

size: once
D: .
J: TRBJ2-7
V: TRBV5-8
DNA: TGTGCCAGCAGCTTGGCGGTGGGTTACGAGCAGTACTTC
CDR3: CASSLAVGYEQYF

size: few
D: .
J: TRBJ2-2
V: TRBV30
DNA: TGTGCCTGGAGTGTTGGGGTGACCGGGGAGCTGTTTTTT
CDR3: CAWSVGVTGELFF

size: .
D: .
J: TRBJ2-7
V: TRBV19
DNA: TGTGCCAGTAGTATCTCGGGGGCTGCCATCTACGAGCAGTACTTC
CDR3: CASSISGAAIYEQYF

size: .
D: .
J: TRBJ1-2
V: TRBV6-5
DNA: TGTGCCAGCAGGGTTGGGGGTGACTATGGCTACACCTTC
CDR3: CASRVGGDYGYTF

size: .
D: .
J: TRBJ2-2
V: TRBV7-2
DNA: TGTGCCAGCAGCCCCGGCCGGATCGGCACCGGGGAGCTGTTTTTT
CDR3: CASSPGRIGTGELFF

size: .
D: .
J: TRBJ2-1
V: TRBV11-2
DNA: TGTGCCAGCAGCCGCGAGTTAAGTTACAATGAGCAGTTCTTC
CDR3: CASSRELSYNEQFF

size: .
D: TRBD1
J: TRBJ2-7
V: TRBV5-1
DNA: TGCGCCAGCAGCTCCGCAGGGACAGGGGGCGACGAGCAGTACTTC
CDR3: CASSSAGTGGDEQYF

size: .
D: .
J: TRBJ2-5
V: TRBV28
DNA: TGTGCCAGCAGTTTATCGGTCGAAACCCAGTACTTC
CDR3: CASSLSVETQYF

size: few
D: .
J: TRBJ2-7
V: TRBV6-5
DNA: TGTGCCAGCAGTTACTCGGGCGAGACGACCTCCTACGAGCAGTACTTC
CDR3: CASSYSGETTSYEQYF

size: .
D: TRBD1
J: TRBJ1-1
V: TRBV6-5
DNA: TGTGCCAGCAGGCTCGGGACAGGGTTGAACACTGAAGCTTTCTTT
CDR3: CASRLGTGLNTEAFF

size: .
D: TRBD1
J: TRBJ2-5
V: TRBV5-4
DNA: TGTGCCAGCAACCTAGACAGGGCCCCTCAAGAGACCCAGTACTTC
CDR3: CASNLDRAPQETQYF

size: .
D: .
J: TRBJ1-1
V: TRBV6-1
DNA: TGTGCCAGCAGTGGACAGCTCGGGGCTGAAGCTTTCTTT
CDR3: CASSGQLGAEAFF